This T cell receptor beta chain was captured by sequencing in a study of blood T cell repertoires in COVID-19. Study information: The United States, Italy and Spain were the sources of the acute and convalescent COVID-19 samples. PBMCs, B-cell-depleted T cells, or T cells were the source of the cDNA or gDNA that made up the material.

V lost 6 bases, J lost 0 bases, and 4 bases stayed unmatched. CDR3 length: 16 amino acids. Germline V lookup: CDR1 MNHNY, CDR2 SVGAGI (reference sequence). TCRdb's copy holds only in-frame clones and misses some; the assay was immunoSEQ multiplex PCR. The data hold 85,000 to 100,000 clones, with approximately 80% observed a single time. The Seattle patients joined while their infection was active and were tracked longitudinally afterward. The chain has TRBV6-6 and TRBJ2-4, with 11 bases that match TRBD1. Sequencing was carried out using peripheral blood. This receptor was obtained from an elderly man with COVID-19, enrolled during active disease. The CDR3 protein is CASRPGQGAAKNIQYF. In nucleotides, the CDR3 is TGTGCCAGCAGACCCGGACAGGGGGCAGCCAAAAACATTCAGTACTTC.